These 32 T cell receptor beta chains came from one sample sequenced in a study of blood T cell repertoires in COVID-19. Profiling relied on immunoSEQ multiplex PCR, and the TCRdb table lists in-frame clones only, not all of them. Of about 200,000 clones in the sample, around nine tenths were seen once. The specimen was peripheral blood. The receptors here all came from a man aged 50-59 years with COVID-19, enrolled during active disease.

This clone is a singleton in its sample. The chain has TRBV14 and TRBJ2-7; 7 bases match TRBD1. The V and J ends lost 7 bases and 3 bases, in that order; junction bases with no gene match: 6. Germline CDR1 SGHDN, CDR2 FVKESK. This CDR3 spans 13 amino acids. The CDR3 nucleotides read TGTGCCAGCACCAACAGGGGAGTCTACGAGCAGTACTTC. Residues: CASTNRGVYEQYF.

This chain joins TRBV7-2 and TRBJ1-5; D is undetermined. Germline V lookup: CDR1 SGHTA, CDR2 FQGNSA. The CDR3 runs to 15 residues. Deletions cut 1 base from V and 0 bases from J, with 7 bases between. The chain's CDR3 is CASSLGRSSNQPQHF. The CDR3 nucleotides are TGTGCCAGCAGCTTAGGCAGAAGTAGCAATCAGCCCCAGCATTTT.

The chain links TRBV19 to TRBJ1-6; TRBD1 aligns across 7 bases. Germline loops: CDR1 LNHDA, CDR2 SQIVND (reference sequence). The junction had 15 bases not matched to a gene; V was cut back by 10 bases and J by 15 bases. The CDR3 runs 13 residues. CDR3 nucleotide sequence: TGTGCCAATCCAAGGACAGGAGTTAGATACCTCCACTTT. Translating gives CANPRTGVRYLHF. The complete variable domain, with remaining parts taken from reference TRBV19 and TRBJ1-6, reads DGGITQSPKYLFRKEGQNVTLSCEQNLNHDAMYWYRQDPGQGLRLIYYSQIVNDFQKGDIAEGYSVSREKKESFPLTVTSAQKNPTAFYLCANPRTGVRYLHFGNGTRLTVT.

This sequence joins TRBV18 and TRBJ2-5, with TRBD2 matching over 10 bases. The V segment lost 1 base and the J segment 5 bases; nucleotides outside the gene matches: 7. CDR1 and CDR2 from the germline V gene are KGHSH and LQKENI. This CDR3 is 16 amino acids long. As DNA, the CDR3 is TGTGCCAGCTCACCACGGTCTAGCGGGAGTGGTGAGACCCAGTACTTC. Amino acid sequence: CASSPRSSGSGETQYF.

This sequence joins TRBV18 and TRBJ1-1; D is unresolved. From germline, CDR1 is KGHSH and CDR2 LQKENI. V was trimmed by 1 base and J by 0 bases, leaving 9 bases between them. The CDR3 totals 15 residues. The CDR3 is CASSPQGGLNTEAFF. The CDR3 nucleotides are TGTGCCAGCTCACCACAGGGAGGGCTGAACACTGAAGCTTTCTTT.

This clone was seen a single time. This sequence joins TRBV7-3 and TRBJ1-1, with 7 positions matching TRBD1. J gave up 3 bases and V 5 bases, and 3 bases lay outside the gene matches. The germline gives CDR1 SGHTA, CDR2 FQGTGA. This CDR3 region has 13 residues. CDR3 in amino acids: CASSPQGDTEAFF. CDR3 DNA: TGTGCCAGCAGCCCCCAGGGGGACACTGAAGCTTTCTTT.

This chain uses TRBV3-1 (or the pseudogene TRBV3-2) with TRBJ2-3; 9 positions match TRBD2. The CDR3 runs to 15 residues. Germline lookup yields CDR1 LGHDT and CDR2 YNNKEL (reference sequence). J gave up 3 bases and V 7 bases, and 8 bases lay outside the gene matches. Here the CDR3 DNA reads TGTGCCAGCATGTCGGGACTAGCCTGGACAGATACGCAGTATTTT. It codes for CASMSGLAWTDTQYF.

The chain carries TRBV3-1 (or the pseudogene TRBV3-2) and TRBJ2-5; no reliable D call. This CDR3 comprises 13 residues. Germline-derived CDR1 and CDR2 are LGHDT and YNNKEL (reference sequence). Trimming shortened V by 4 bases and J by 5 bases, and 11 bases separated the two germline ends. CDR3 region: CASSPLTRETQYF. CDR3 nucleotides: TGTGCCAGCAGCCCGCTTACCAGGGAGACCCAGTACTTC.

The chain employs TRBV2 and TRBJ2-7, with D possibly matching TRBD1 (6 bases). Trimming took off 6 bases at V and 0 bases at J, with 12 bases between the two ends. Germline-derived CDR1 and CDR2 are SNHLY and FYNNEI. This CDR3 has 14 residues. CDR3 sequence: CASRAGTNSYEQYF. CDR3 DNA sequence: TGTGCCAGCAGGGCCGGGACAAACTCCTACGAGCAGTACTTC.

The chain links TRBV5-1 to TRBJ2-5, with 12 bases that match TRBD2. This CDR3 is built from 14 residues. The V gene end was trimmed by 4 bases and the J gene end by 2 bases; junction bases not matched to a gene: 0. Germline CDR1 SGHRS, CDR2 YFSETQ. The CDR3 is CASSGLAGQETQYF. In nucleotides, the CDR3 is TGCGCCAGCAGCGGACTAGCGGGGCAAGAGACCCAGTACTTC.

The CDR3 DNA follows: TGTGCCAGCAGTGACCGGGACACATCATTCTACGAGCAGTACTTC. Its translation is CASSDRDTSFYEQYF. The chain joins TRBV6-1 to TRBJ2-7; tentatively, D is TRBD1 (6 bases). Trimming pared 3 bases from V and 3 bases from J, leaving 15 bases between. The CDR3 covers 15 residues. Germline CDR1 is MNHNS and CDR2 is SASEGT.

This clone was recorded once. This chain links TRBV6-5 with TRBJ1-1; 7 bases align to TRBD1. Germline lookup yields CDR1 MNHEY and CDR2 SVGAGI. Germline trimming cut 3 bases from V and 5 bases from J; bases unmatched to any gene: 3. The CDR3 has 13 amino acids. The CDR3 DNA reads as TGTGCCAGCAGTTATGACAGGGAAACTGAAGCTTTCTTT. It specifies CASSYDRETEAFF.

The chain has TRBV3-1 (or the pseudogene TRBV3-2) and TRBJ1-1, with TRBD1 matching 10 bases. Trimming cost V 0 bases and J 0 bases; bases outside gene matches: 1. From germline, CDR1 is LGHDT and CDR2 YNNKEL (reference sequence). The CDR3 sequence is 16 residues long. CDR3 sequence reads: CASSQETGGMNTEAFF. CDR3 DNA: TGTGCCAGCAGCCAAGAGACAGGGGGCATGAACACTGAAGCTTTCTTT.

The rearrangement uses TRBV5-3 and TRBJ1-1; D is possibly TRBD1 (5 bases). TRBV5-3 is an open reading frame whose function is uncertain. The CDR3 sequence is 15 residues long. V shed 3 bases and J shed 0 bases, with 12 bases lying between them. In nucleotides, the CDR3 is TGTGCCAGAAGCTCGAAACAGGCTATGAACACTGAAGCTTTCTTT. Protein product: CARSSKQAMNTEAFF.

The rearrangement joins TRBV5-5 to TRBJ2-1, with 8 positions matching TRBD2. There are 15 residues in the CDR3. CDR1 and CDR2 from the germline V gene are SGHKS and YYEKEE (reference sequence). J gave up 4 bases and V 3 bases, and 6 bases lay outside the gene matches. CDR3: CASSSFSGVYNEQFF. The CDR3 DNA follows: TGTGCCAGCAGCTCATTTAGCGGGGTTTACAATGAGCAGTTCTTC.

This sequence joins TRBV7-8 and TRBJ1-2, with D tentatively TRBD1 (5 bases). Trimming took 5 bases from V and 7 from J, leaving 23 bases between them. The CDR3 loop spans 16 amino acids. From germline, CDR1 is SGHVS and CDR2 FQNEAQ. The CDR3 is CASSDRPSTDGLGYTF. As DNA, the CDR3 is TGTGCCAGCAGCGATCGTCCGTCGACAGACGGGCTTGGCTACACCTTC.

This clone is labeled as medium-sized. The gene calls are TRBV27 and TRBJ1-2; D perhaps matches TRBD1 (6 bases). The CDR3 runs 11 residues. V lost 6 bases and J lost 7, with 9 bases in between. Germline V lookup: CDR1 MNHEY, CDR2 SMNVEV (reference sequence). CDR3 region: CASSSGVGYTF. The DNA of the CDR3 is TGTGCCAGCAGCTCAGGGGTTGGCTACACCTTC.

This clone was recorded only once. Written as DNA, the CDR3 is TGTGCCAGCAGTTACCTACAGGTAAACAATGAGCAGTTCTTC. Protein sequence: CASSYLQVNNEQFF. This chain links TRBV27 with TRBJ2-1; maybe TRBD1 (5 bases). V lost 4 bases to trimming and J lost 5 bases, with 12 bases between them. CDR3 length equals 14 residues. Germline lookup yields CDR1 MNHEY and CDR2 SMNVEV (reference sequence).

This clone was seen a few times. The DNA of the CDR3 is TGTGCCAGCAGCTTGGCAGGGAGGGATCAGCCCCAGCATTTT. Residues: CASSLAGRDQPQHF. The chain joins TRBV5-8 to TRBJ1-5; tentatively, D is TRBD1 (5 bases). Germline assignment: CDR1 SGHTS and CDR2 YDEGEE. This CDR3 is 14 amino acids long. The V end lost 0 bases, the J end lost 5 bases, and 9 bases lay between the germline ends.

This clone was detected once. This sequence joins TRBV23-1 and TRBJ2-7, with a weak D call TRBD1 (5 bases). TRBV23-1 is known as an ORF, though its function is uncertain. The V and J ends lost 3 bases and 6 bases respectively, with 15 bases between them. This CDR3 contains 14 residues. The CDR3 loop reads CASSQRQHSSEQYF. CDR3 bases: TGCGCCAGCAGTCAGCGACAGCACTCGAGCGAGCAGTACTTC.

This sequence joins TRBV2 and TRBJ2-1; tentative D call: TRBD2 (6 bases). V dropped 4 bases and J dropped 0 bases, with 10 bases sitting between them. Germline V CDR1 and CDR2: SNHLY, FYNNEI. CDR3 size: 15 residues. CDR3 bases: TGTGCCAGCAGTGCCGGAGGGAGCTCCTACAATGAGCAGTTCTTC. Its translation: CASSAGGSSYNEQFF.

Comments on this clone: Other DNA sequences from this sample encode an identical CDR3 as well. The V gene is TRBV9, the J gene TRBJ2-2; D is unclear. Trimming stripped 0 bases from V and 6 bases from J, with 9 bases between. Germline V gene data show CDR1 as SGDLS and CDR2 as YYNGEE. The CDR3 loop spans 14 amino acids. CDR3 loop: CASSVGTDPGELFF. DNA for the CDR3: TGTGCCAGCAGCGTAGGTACAGACCCCGGGGAGCTGTTTTTT.

This clone was seen once. The gene calls are TRBV11-3 and TRBJ1-6; TRBD1 agrees at 7 bases. Germline loops: CDR1 SGHNT, CDR2 YENEEA. Trimming took 5 bases from V and 3 from J; bases not matched to a gene: 13. The CDR3 is 18 amino acids. Written as DNA, the CDR3 is TGTGCCAGCAGCCGCCGGGACAGCTCCGAAGGCTATAATTCACCCCTCCACTTT. Translation gives CASSRRDSSEGYNSPLHF.

The gene calls are TRBV9 and TRBJ2-7, with 11 bases identical to TRBD2. J lost 7 bases, V lost 4 bases, and 4 bases had no gene match. The CDR3 is 13 residues long. The germline V gene has CDR1 SGDLS and CDR2 YYNGEE. The CDR3 loop reads CASSLAGGDEQYF. In nucleotides, the CDR3 is TGTGCCAGCAGCCTAGCGGGGGGAGATGAGCAGTACTTC. The whole variable domain, filled in from reference TRBV9 and TRBJ2-7, reads DSGVTQTPKHLITATGQRVTLRCSPRSGDLSVYWYQQSLDQGLQFLIQYYNGEERAKGNILERFSAQQFPDLHSELNLSSLELGDSALYFCASSLAGGDEQYFGPGTRLTVT.

The chain links TRBV4-3 to TRBJ1-6; 8 bases match TRBD1. Looked up from germline, CDR1 is LGHNA and CDR2 is YSLEER. J gave up 4 bases and V 4 bases, and 6 bases lay outside the gene matches. This CDR3 is built from 16 residues. The CDR3 DNA reads TGCGCCAGCAGCCTGGACAGGGAACTATATAATTCACCCCTCCACTTT. Protein product: CASSLDRELYNSPLHF.

The V call is TRBV20-1, the J call TRBJ1-1; D is possibly TRBD1 (5 bases). V was cut by 3 bases and J by 9 bases, with 11 bases left in between. CDR1 and CDR2 (germline): DFQATT, SNEGSKA (reference sequence). There are 11 residues in the CDR3. CDR3 residues: CSASGGVQAFF. Written as DNA, the CDR3 is TGCAGTGCTAGTGGGGGAGTGCAAGCTTTCTTT.

The chain uses TRBV6-1 and TRBJ1-2; tentative D call: TRBD1 (5 bases). Germline CDR1 MNHNS, CDR2 SASEGT. CDR3 length: 15 residues. V was clipped by 2 bases and J by 2 bases, with 12 bases between them. The CDR3 region has the DNA TGTGCCAGCAGTGAATCGGAGGGGATGAACTATGGCTACACCTTC. Protein sequence: CASSESEGMNYGYTF.

The chain uses TRBV19 and TRBJ2-5, with 7 positions matching TRBD1. This CDR3 contains 13 residues. CDR1 is LNHDA and CDR2 is SQIVND in the germline V gene (reference sequence). J was trimmed by 0 bases and V by 6 bases; bases with no gene match: 1. The CDR3 sequence: CASRGQYQETQYF. The CDR3 DNA reads TGTGCCAGTAGGGGACAGTACCAAGAGACCCAGTACTTC.

The chain carries TRBV4-3 and TRBJ2-7, with 7 bases matching TRBD1. The germline CDR1 and CDR2 sequences are LGHNA and YSLEER. The V segment lost 1 base and the J segment 2 bases; nucleotides outside the gene matches: 5. The CDR3 runs to 15 residues. CDR3 protein: CASSQGQGDAYEQYF. As DNA, the CDR3 is TGCGCCAGCAGCCAAGGACAGGGTGATGCCTACGAGCAGTACTTC.

This clone was counted a single time. This chain connects TRBV30 to TRBJ2-3, with TRBD2 as a possible D gene (5 bases). Germline V CDR1 and CDR2: GTSNPN, SVGIG (reference sequence). The CDR3 is 14 residues long. Deletions cut 4 bases from V and 1 base from J, with 12 bases between. The CDR3 nucleotides are TGTGCCTGGAAGAGGGCCTTCGGCACAGATACGCAGTATTTT. Its protein is CAWKRAFGTDTQYF.

This clone was observed at least ten times. The chain recombines TRBV10-3 with TRBJ1-1, with D possibly being TRBD1 (6 bases). Trimming cost V 0 bases and J 0 bases, with 17 bases left between them. Germline V gene data show CDR1 as ENHRY and CDR2 as SYGVKD. The CDR3 spans 18 residues. The CDR3 sequence: CAISESWTQGQLNTEAFF. CDR3 bases: TGTGCCATCAGTGAGTCTTGGACCCAGGGACAACTGAACACTGAAGCTTTCTTT.

The chain combines TRBV6-1 with TRBJ1-1; 7 bases map to TRBD1. The CDR3 loop spans 16 amino acids. CDR1 and CDR2 from the germline V gene are MNHNS and SASEGT. Trimming removed 2 bases from V and 1 base from J; junction bases left unmatched: 7. In DNA form, the CDR3 reads TGTGCCAGCAGTGAAATGGCAGGGGGTGGGAACACTGAAGCTTTCTTT. Its translation is CASSEMAGGGNTEAFF.